This TCR beta chain came from a study of neurological immune-mediated disorders. TCRdb reanalysed the 5' RACE reads using MiXCR and keeps one entry per CDR3 protein. The sample records about 55,000 distinct CDR3 sequences, around 4% being singletons. This clonotype occurred many times. This CDR3 has 14 amino acids. Trimming at V came to 0 bases and at J to 6 bases, leaving 3 bases not matched to a gene. Looked up from germline, CDR1 is MGHRA and CDR2 is YSYEKL. The sequenced material came from PBMCs. The chain recombines TRBV4-1 with TRBJ2-7; 9 bases match TRBD1. The receptor was isolated from a man aged 25 to 40 with multiple sclerosis. The CDR3 region is CASSQESTGGEQYF. CDR3 in DNA: TGCGCCAGCAGCCAAGAGTCGACAGGGGGCGAGCAGTACTTC.